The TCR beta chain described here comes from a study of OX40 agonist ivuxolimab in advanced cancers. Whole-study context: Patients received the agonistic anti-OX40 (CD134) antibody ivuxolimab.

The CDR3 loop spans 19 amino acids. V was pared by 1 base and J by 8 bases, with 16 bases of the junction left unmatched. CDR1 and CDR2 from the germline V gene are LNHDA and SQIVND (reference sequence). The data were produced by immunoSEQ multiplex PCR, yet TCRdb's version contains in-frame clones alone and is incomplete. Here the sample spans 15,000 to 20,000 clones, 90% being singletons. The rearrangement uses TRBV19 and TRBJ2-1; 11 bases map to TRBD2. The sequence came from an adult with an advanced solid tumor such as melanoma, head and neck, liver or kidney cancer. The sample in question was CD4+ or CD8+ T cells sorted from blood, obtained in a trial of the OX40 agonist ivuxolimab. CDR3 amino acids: CASSIVQGLAGGPLDEQFF. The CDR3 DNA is TGTGCCAGTAGTATAGTGCAAGGGTTAGCGGGAGGGCCGCTGGATGAGCAGTTCTTC.